This entry lists 19 T cell receptor beta chains sequenced from one sample in a study of vaccination effects on CD4 cells after COVID-19. For these receptors, no antigen is known. Assay: immunoSEQ multiplex PCR; the TCRdb copy retains only in-frame clones and omits some. Altogether about 45,000 clones are present, 70% to 75% being singletons, with the ten largest covering roughly 8.7%. CD4+ T cell isolation took place after approximately ten days of culture. Material: CD4+ T cells from PBMCs cultured without peptide, obtained before COVID-19 vaccination. Every receptor here comes from a human donor who had a prior SARS-CoV-2 infection.

The genes are TRBV6-5 and TRBJ1-6; the D gene is possibly TRBD1 (6 bases). The CDR3 loop spans 14 amino acids. V was shortened by 6 bases and J by 6 bases, with 12 bases between the two germline ends. In germline, CDR1 is MNHEY, CDR2 SVGAGI. CDR3: CASSRDRLNSPLHF. The CDR3 DNA is TGTGCCAGCAGCCGAGACAGGCTTAATTCACCCCTCCACTTT.

In this sample, this clone turned up a few times. The genes are TRBV27 and TRBJ2-7, with 8 positions matching TRBD1. CDR1 and CDR2 from the germline V gene are MNHEY and SMNVEV (reference sequence). The CDR3 is made up of 13 amino acids. V lost 5 bases, J lost 6 bases, and 6 bases stayed unmatched. The CDR3 sequence: CASSRTGYAEQYF. For the CDR3, the DNA is TGTGCCAGCAGTCGGACAGGGTATGCCGAGCAGTACTTC.

V and J are TRBV5-1 and TRBJ1-1, with D unresolved. This CDR3 is built from 15 residues. CDR1 is SGHRS and CDR2 is YFSETQ in the germline V gene. The V and J ends lost 1 base and 1 base respectively, with 11 bases between them. The CDR3 loop reads CASSLFHNSNTEAFF. CDR3 sequence (DNA): TGCGCCAGCAGCTTGTTTCATAACTCGAACACTGAAGCTTTCTTT.

This clone was counted between two and nine times. The rearrangement joins TRBV25-1 to TRBJ2-3, with D possibly matching TRBD2 (6 bases). CDR1 MGHDK and CDR2 SYGVNS come from the germline V gene. V lost 6 bases and J lost 5, with 12 bases in between. This CDR3 spans 13 amino acids. CDR3 sequence (DNA): TGTGCCAGCAGCCTCGGGAGTGTAGATACGCAGTATTTT. Translated: CASSLGSVDTQYF.

The chain has TRBV19 and TRBJ2-7, with TRBD2 as a possible D gene (5 bases). This CDR3 has 13 amino acids. The V gene's germline CDR1 is LNHDA and CDR2 SQIVND (reference sequence). Trimming removed 5 bases at V and 6 bases at J, with 14 bases between. Here the CDR3 reads CASSRTSAGEQYF. The CDR3 DNA sequence: TGTGCCAGTAGTCGGACTTCCGCTGGCGAGCAGTACTTC.

This clone was picked up one time. The chain carries TRBV7-9 and TRBJ2-3; the D gene is possibly TRBD1 (6 bases). V lost 5 bases and J 4 bases, leaving 10 bases between the germline ends. This CDR3 has 13 amino acids. Germline CDR1 and CDR2: SEHNR and FQNEAQ (reference sequence). Written as DNA, the CDR3 is TGTGCCAGCAGCCGGCCAGGGGCAGATACGCAGTATTTT. Amino acid sequence: CASSRPGADTQYF.

The CDR3 reads CATSNGARTGELFF. The CDR3 nucleotides read TGTGCCACCAGCAATGGGGCGAGGACCGGGGAGCTGTTTTTT. The chain is built from TRBV15 and TRBJ2-2, with TRBD1 as a possible D gene (5 bases). CDR3 length: 14 amino acids. Trimming left V 4 bases short and J 5 bases short, with 11 bases between. Germline V gives CDR1 LNHNV, CDR2 YYDKDF (reference sequence).

A few counts support this clone. The chain links TRBV11-1 to TRBJ1-6, with a tentative D call TRBD1 (6 bases). The CDR3 spans 13 residues. CDR1 and CDR2 from the germline V gene are SGHAT and FQDESV (reference sequence). V lost 6 bases and J 9 bases, leaving 12 bases between the germline ends. The CDR3 is CASSRLGGSPLHF. CDR3 in DNA: TGTGCCAGCAGTCGACTAGGGGGTTCACCCCTCCACTTT.

The chain has TRBV11-2 and TRBJ1-5; D ambiguous. In germline, CDR1 is SGHAT, CDR2 FQNNGV. V shed 2 bases and J shed 3 bases, with 5 bases lying between them. This CDR3 region has 13 residues. CDR3 region: CASSLSYNQPQHF. The CDR3 DNA follows: TGTGCCAGCAGCTTATCTTACAATCAGCCCCAGCATTTT. The variable domain in full, completed from reference TRBV11-2 and TRBJ1-5, reads EAGVAQSPRYKIIEKRQSVAFWCNPISGHATLYWYQQILGQGPKLLIQFQNNGVVDDSQLPKDRFSAERLKGVDSTLKIQPAKLEDSAVYLCASSLSYNQPQHFGDGTRLSIL.

V and J are TRBV12-3 or TRBV12-4 and TRBJ2-4; D is possibly TRBD2 (5 bases). V lost 6 bases and J lost 9, with 15 bases in between. The CDR3 consists of 13 residues. For the CDR3, the DNA is TGTGCCAGCAGCTTGGGTAGCGACGGCATTCAGTACTTC. It is translated as CASSLGSDGIQYF.

This clone was seen a handful of times. This chain links TRBV2 with TRBJ1-5; D not resolved. CDR3 length equals 13 residues. CDR1 SNHLY and CDR2 FYNNEI come from the germline V gene. V lost 1 base, J lost 0 bases, and 1 base lay in between. CDR3 sequence (DNA): TGTGCCAGCAGTGAAGTTAGCAATCAGCCCCAGCATTTT. This gives the protein CASSEVSNQPQHF.

With respect to this clone: Other DNA sequences in the same sample also yield this CDR3. The chain has TRBV4-3 and TRBJ2-3; D uncertain. V shed 0 bases and J shed 1 base, with 8 bases lying between them. The CDR3 extends over 15 amino acids. Germline loops: CDR1 LGHNA, CDR2 YSLEER. CDR3 loop: CASSQDPRGTDTQYF. In DNA, the CDR3 is TGCGCCAGCAGCCAAGATCCGAGAGGCACAGATACGCAGTATTTT.

This chain joins TRBV19 and TRBJ1-4; no firm D call. This CDR3 has 13 amino acids. V was clipped by 0 bases and J by 6 bases, with 5 bases between them. Germline CDR1 is LNHDA and CDR2 is SQIVND (reference sequence). CDR3 in amino acids: CASSIDPDEKLFF. DNA for the CDR3: TGTGCCAGTAGTATAGATCCGGATGAAAAACTGTTTTTT. The full variable domain, with the rest looked up from reference TRBV19 and TRBJ1-4, is DGGITQSPKYLFRKEGQNVTLSCEQNLNHDAMYWYRQDPGQGLRLIYYSQIVNDFQKGDIAEGYSVSREKKESFPLTVTSAQKNPTAFYLCASSIDPDEKLFFGSGTQLSVL.

This clone was seen more than once but under ten times. The chain recombines TRBV2 with TRBJ2-7, with 15 bases aligning to TRBD2. The CDR3 is made up of 15 amino acids. J gave up 1 base and V 8 bases, and 3 bases lay outside the gene matches. Germline V lookup: CDR1 SNHLY, CDR2 FYNNEI. The CDR3: CASQGTSGGSYEQYF. CDR3 bases: TGTGCCAGCCAAGGGACTAGCGGGGGGTCCTACGAGCAGTACTTC.

V and J are TRBV5-1 and TRBJ1-4; D is possibly TRBD1 (5 bases). V was trimmed by 4 bases and J by 5 bases, leaving 18 bases between them. CDR1 is SGHRS and CDR2 is YFSETQ in the germline V gene. CDR3 length: 16 amino acids. In DNA form, the CDR3 reads TGCGCCAGCAGCCAGAACGGGGGGATGGCGAATGAAAAACTGTTTTTT. This codes for CASSQNGGMANEKLFF.

This clone was found a few times. V usage is TRBV18 and J usage is TRBJ1-1; D is perhaps TRBD1 (5 bases). CDR1 KGHSH and CDR2 LQKENI come from the germline V gene. The CDR3 extends over 13 amino acids. V was pared by 3 bases and J by 10 bases, with 15 bases between. The CDR3 loop reads CASSPVAGTGAFF. The CDR3 DNA reads as TGTGCCAGCTCACCGGTCGCGGGGACGGGAGCTTTCTTT.

V and J are TRBV24-1 and TRBJ2-3, with 7 nucleotides matching TRBD1. With V trimmed by 5 bases and J by 3 bases, 16 bases remained unmatched. This CDR3 contains 18 residues. CDR1 and CDR2 (germline): KGHDR, SFDVKD. The CDR3 region is CATSGRDRVSSRTDTQYF. CDR3 bases: TGTGCCACCAGTGGTAGAGACAGGGTTTCCAGCCGAACAGATACGCAGTATTTT.

The chain links TRBV18 to TRBJ2-7; 7 bases align to TRBD2. V shed 3 bases and J 2 bases; nucleotides not matched to a gene: 10. This CDR3 has 16 amino acids. Germline values: CDR1 KGHSH, CDR2 LQKENI. The DNA for the CDR3 is TGTGCCAGCTCACCGGACCTAGCGGACCTAACCTACGAGCAGTACTTC. Protein product: CASSPDLADLTYEQYF. The full variable domain, rest sourced from reference TRBV18 and TRBJ2-7, is NAGVMQNPRHLVRRRGQEARLRCSPMKGHSHVYWYRQLPEEGLKFMVYLQKENIIDESGMPKERFSAEFPKEGPSILRIQQVVRGDSAAYFCASSPDLADLTYEQYFGPGTRLTVT.

V gene TRBV4-2 combines with J gene TRBJ1-2; D call uncertain. The germline CDR1 and CDR2 sequences are LGHNA and YNFKEQ. The CDR3 is made up of 16 amino acids. V lost 1 base to trimming and J lost 4 bases, with 16 bases between them. CDR3 amino acids: CASSQGVREPGYGYTF. The CDR3 DNA follows: TGTGCCAGCAGCCAAGGGGTCCGGGAACCGGGCTATGGCTACACCTTC.